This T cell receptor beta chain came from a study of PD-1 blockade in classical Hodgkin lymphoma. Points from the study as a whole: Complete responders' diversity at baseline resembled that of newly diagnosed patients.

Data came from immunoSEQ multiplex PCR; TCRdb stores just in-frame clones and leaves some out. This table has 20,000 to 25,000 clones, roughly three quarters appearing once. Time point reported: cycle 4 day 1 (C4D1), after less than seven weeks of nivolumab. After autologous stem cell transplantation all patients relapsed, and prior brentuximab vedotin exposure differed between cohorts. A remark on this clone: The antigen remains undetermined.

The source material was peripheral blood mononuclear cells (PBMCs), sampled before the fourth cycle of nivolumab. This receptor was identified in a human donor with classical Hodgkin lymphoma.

CDR3: CASIPAHSPTYEQYF. The CDR3 DNA follows: TGTGCCAGCATCCCCGCCCATTCCCCAACCTACGAGCAGTACTTC. This chain joins TRBV6-1 and TRBJ2-7; D remains unclear. The V and J ends lost 7 bases and 2 bases respectively, with 18 bases between them. This CDR3 is built from 15 residues. Germline CDR1 and CDR2: MNHNS and SASEGT.